A single T cell receptor (beta chain) is shown here with its context. As handled by the study authors: Amplification of reference gene primers provided the estimated nucleated cell counts. Generated by immunoSEQ multiplex PCR, the TCRdb table keeps only in-frame clones and is missing some. The V and J calls and the clone size are those of that table, but D and trimming were determined from the DNA. The sample lists around 84,000 clones, around four fifths occurring once. This record comes from a study of blood T cell repertoires in COVID-19. Study-level background: Collection of acute and convalescent COVID-19 samples took place in the United States, Italy and Spain. In each case, the material was cDNA or gDNA derived from T cells, B-cell-depleted T cells, or PBMCs.

The trim removed 0 bases at V and 6 bases at J, leaving 6 bases unmatched. Germline V gene sequence: CDR1 MNHNS, CDR2 SASEGT. The CDR3 is made up of 16 amino acids. Sequencing input: peripheral blood. This clonotype was obtained from a man older than 75 with active or convalescent COVID-19. The chain uses TRBV6-1 and TRBJ2-1, with 9 bases fitting TRBD2. The CDR3: CASSEATAGGTNEQFF. DNA of the CDR3: TGTGCCAGCAGTGAAGCAACTGCGGGGGGGACCAATGAGCAGTTCTTC.